The 17 T cell receptor beta chains below were found in one sample sequenced in a study of cytomegalovirus exposure and HLA in healthy donors. PCR amplification relied on 60 Vbeta primers (plus 13 Jbeta primers). Only in-frame clones appear in the TCRdb table, and some are missing; sequencing was by immunoSEQ multiplex PCR. Among more than 90,000 clones listed, 74% were seen once. The sequenced sample consisted of PBMCs. All receptors come from a woman between 50 and 59 years old in good health and CMV-seropositive.

This clone was seen only once. This chain connects TRBV12-5 to TRBJ1-5; TRBD1 agrees at 8 bases. Germline V gene data show CDR1 as LGHNT and CDR2 as FRNRAP. The CDR3 has 14 amino acids. The junction had 2 bases not matched to a gene; V was cut back by 3 bases and J by 4 bases. CDR3 loop: CASGFGQGNQPQHF. In DNA, the CDR3 is TGTGCTAGTGGTTTCGGACAGGGTAATCAGCCCCAGCATTTT.

This chain connects TRBV5-1 to TRBJ2-3; D not certain. From germline, CDR1 is SGHRS and CDR2 YFSETQ. V lost 0 bases, J lost 2 bases, and 10 bases lay in between. The CDR3 is made up of 15 amino acids. DNA of the CDR3: TGCGCCAGCAGCTTGGGCTCAGGCATCACAGATACGCAGTATTTT. It is translated as CASSLGSGITDTQYF.

This clone was detected only once. This CDR3 is also generated by other DNA sequences in the sample. The rearrangement links TRBV10-3 to TRBJ2-3; D is perhaps TRBD1 (6 bases). The CDR3 is 16 residues long. Germline V gene lookup returns CDR1 ENHRY and CDR2 SYGVKD. The ends were cut back, 3 bases at V and 0 bases at J, with 13 bases in the middle. The CDR3 region is CAISDRDTTSTDTQYF. The CDR3 bases are TGTGCCATCAGTGACAGGGACACGACTAGCACAGATACGCAGTATTTT.

V is TRBV7-9 and J is TRBJ2-3; 9 nucleotides align to TRBD1. CDR1 and CDR2 (germline): SEHNR, FQNEAQ (reference sequence). V lost 5 bases and J lost 2; bases outside the gene matches: 5. The CDR3 is 15 amino acids. This CDR3 reads CASSITGGNTDTQYF. The CDR3 DNA sequence: TGTGCCAGCAGCATAACAGGGGGCAACACAGATACGCAGTATTTT.

The chain joins TRBV6-1 to TRBJ2-1; possible D gene TRBD2, 6 bases. V lost 3 bases to trimming and J lost 0 bases, with 9 bases between them. CDR3 length: 15 amino acids. CDR1 is MNHNS and CDR2 is SASEGT in the germline V gene. CDR3: CASSELADSYNEQFF. The DNA for the CDR3 is TGTGCCAGCAGTGAGTTAGCGGACTCCTACAATGAGCAGTTCTTC.

The CDR3 DNA follows: TGTGCCAGCAGCTTCCGGGACAGCCAGGAAAAACTGTTTTTT. Translated, it gives CASSFRDSQEKLFF. The V and J genes are TRBV9 and TRBJ1-4; 7 bases match TRBD1. V was pared by 4 bases and J by 8 bases, with 8 bases of the junction left unmatched. The CDR3 runs 14 residues. The germline V gene encodes CDR1 SGDLS and CDR2 YYNGEE.

The chain recombines TRBV11-2 with TRBJ1-3; TRBD1 might be the D (6 bases). CDR3 length: 15 amino acids. Trimming took 5 bases from V and 4 from J, leaving 15 bases between them. CDR1 SGHAT and CDR2 FQNNGV come from the germline V gene. The CDR3 is CASSPGGGRGNTIYF. CDR3 coding DNA: TGTGCCAGCAGCCCAGGTGGGGGCAGGGGAAACACCATATATTTT.

The V gene is TRBV28, the J gene TRBJ2-1, with a tentative D call TRBD1 (6 bases). Germline V gene sequence: CDR1 MDHEN, CDR2 SYDVKM. The CDR3 extends over 15 amino acids. V lost 3 bases and J lost 4, with 13 bases in between. CDR3 nucleotide sequence: TGTGCCAGCAGTTTCGGGCTCCAGGGGTACAATGAGCAGTTCTTC. Its protein product is CASSFGLQGYNEQFF. The full variable domain, its missing parts supplied by reference TRBV28 and TRBJ2-1, is DVKVTQSSRYLVKRTGEKVFLECVQDMDHENMFWYRQDPGLGLRLIYFSYDVKMKEKGDIPEGYSVSREKKERFSLILESASTNQTSMYLCASSFGLQGYNEQFFGPGTRLTVL.

This clone was seen only a few times. The V and J genes are TRBV7-9 and TRBJ1-1; 7 bases fit TRBD1. The CDR3 has 14 residues. V lost 4 bases to trimming and J lost 5 bases; unmatched junction nucleotides: 7. Germline CDR1 SEHNR, CDR2 FQNEAQ (reference sequence). For the CDR3, the DNA is TGTGCCAGCAGCTCTCCAGACAGGGTGACTGAAGCTTTCTTT. Protein sequence: CASSSPDRVTEAFF.

The chain employs TRBV5-1 and TRBJ1-4; D not resolved. Trimming left V 3 bases short and J 0 bases short, with 12 bases between. The CDR3 totals 16 residues. Germline assignment: CDR1 SGHRS and CDR2 YFSETQ. CDR3 in DNA: TGCGCCAGCAGCTCGGAGACGTATGCAACTAATGAAAAACTGTTTTTT. Its translation is CASSSETYATNEKLFF.

The chain couples TRBV10-3 to TRBJ1-5; 7 bases line up with TRBD1. The CDR3 runs 15 residues. V shed 2 bases and J 3 bases; nucleotides not matched to a gene: 4. The germline V gene has CDR1 ENHRY and CDR2 SYGVKD. In nucleotides, the CDR3 is TGTGCCATCAGTGAGGGCAGGGGGATCAATCAGCCCCAGCATTTT. It is translated as CAISEGRGINQPQHF.

This clone was picked up a small number of times. The rearrangement links TRBV4-1 to TRBJ1-2; 7 bases map to TRBD1. CDR3 length: 15 amino acids. From germline, CDR1 is MGHRA and CDR2 YSYEKL. V lost 4 bases to trimming and J lost 8 bases; unmatched junction nucleotides: 13. The DNA for the CDR3 is TGCGCCAGCAGCCCTCTTACGACAGGGTGGGAAGGCTACACCTTC. It specifies CASSPLTTGWEGYTF.

J is TRBJ2-7 and V is TRBV18, with 9 bases aligning to TRBD1. The CDR3 consists of 15 residues. Germline V gene sequence: CDR1 KGHSH, CDR2 LQKENI. With V trimmed by 6 bases and J by 0 bases, 6 bases remained unmatched. CDR3 loop: CASSDGQGSSYEQYF. CDR3 bases: TGTGCCAGCTCCGACGGACAGGGGAGCTCCTACGAGCAGTACTTC.

This clone has just one count. The chain carries TRBV6-5 and TRBJ1-3, with D possibly being TRBD1 (5 bases). Germline V gene sequence: CDR1 MNHEY, CDR2 SVGAGI. The CDR3 extends over 16 amino acids. V was shortened by 2 bases and J by 0 bases, with 11 bases between the two germline ends. DNA of the CDR3: TGTGCCAGCAGTTACGACAGAGAGAGCTCTGGAAACACCATATATTTT. This codes for CASSYDRESSGNTIYF.

This chain joins TRBV2 and TRBJ1-6; D not resolved. CDR1 SNHLY and CDR2 FYNNEI come from the germline V gene. CDR3 length equals 12 residues. V lost 2 bases and J 12 bases, leaving 8 bases between the germline ends. The CDR3 region is CASSETREPLHF. The CDR3 DNA follows: TGTGCCAGCAGTGAAACCCGGGAACCCCTCCACTTT. The variable domain in full, completed from reference TRBV2 and TRBJ1-6, reads EPEVTQTPSHQVTQMGQEVILRCVPISNHLYFYWYRQILGQKVEFLVSFYNNEISEKSEIFDDQFSVERPDGSNFTLKIRSTKLEDSAMYFCASSETREPLHFGNGTRLTVT.

A few counts support this clone. This sequence joins TRBV28 and TRBJ1-2; D is uncertain. CDR3 length: 13 residues. Germline V gene lookup returns CDR1 MDHEN and CDR2 SYDVKM. V was pared by 7 bases and J by 2 bases, with 11 bases between. The CDR3 DNA reads TGTGCCAGCATTCAACTCGGGAACTATGGCTACACCTTC. Translated, it gives CASIQLGNYGYTF.

On this clone itself: Within the sample, other DNA sequences also encode this same CDR3. This chain links TRBV10-3 with TRBJ1-1, with D tentatively TRBD1 (6 bases). This CDR3 is built from 13 residues. V shed 8 bases and J shed 3 bases, with 13 bases lying between them. Germline values: CDR1 ENHRY, CDR2 SYGVKD. The CDR3 DNA is TGTGCCATCTTACAGGGATCAGACACTGAAGCTTTCTTT. It yields the protein CAILQGSDTEAFF.